The next 27 T cell receptor beta chains were all read from a single sample in a study of T cell responses to AZD1222 COVID-19 vaccine. The assay was immunoSEQ multiplex PCR, and TCRdb's table has in-frame clones only and misses some. The sample shows 99,000 or so clones, 89% of them seen only once. Sequences were derived from peripheral blood, sampled 28 days after the second AZD1222 dose. All receptors come from an adult who received the AZD1222 COVID-19 vaccine.

The rearrangement joins TRBV25-1 to TRBJ1-2, with D perhaps TRBD1 (6 bases). Trimming shortened V by 6 bases and J by 8 bases, and 13 bases separated the two germline ends. CDR1 and CDR2 (germline): MGHDK, SYGVNS. This CDR3 contains 12 residues. The CDR3 region has the DNA TGTGCCAGCAGGAGGGGGATAGGCGGCTACACCTTC. Translating it yields CASRRGIGGYTF.

The chain uses TRBV6-1 and TRBJ2-2; D call uncertain. Per germline, CDR1 MNHNS and CDR2 SASEGT. Trimming shortened V by 0 bases and J by 7 bases, and 9 bases separated the two germline ends. The length of the CDR3 is 14 residues. CDR3 protein: CASSEAGLDGELFF. The CDR3, as DNA: TGTGCCAGCAGTGAAGCTGGGTTGGACGGGGAGCTGTTTTTT.

The chain uses TRBV15 and TRBJ2-4; D is possibly TRBD1 (6 bases). Trimming took 3 bases from V and 4 from J, leaving 7 bases between them. Looked up from germline, CDR1 is LNHNV and CDR2 is YYDKDF (reference sequence). This CDR3 region has 13 residues. The CDR3 nucleotides read TGTGCCACCAGCAGGGACAGTAAAAACATTCAGTACTTC. This encodes CATSRDSKNIQYF.

Comment on this clone: At one end, the junction sequence differs from germline, possibly due to a read error. The chain is built from TRBV5-1 and TRBJ2-5, with D tentatively TRBD2 (5 bases). The germline gives CDR1 SGHRS, CDR2 YFSETQ. This CDR3 spans 13 amino acids. CDR3 in amino acids: CASSPGVQETQYF. The CDR3, as DNA: TGCGCCAGCAGCCCCGGGGTACAAGAAACCCAGTACTTC.

This clone was observed once. This chain joins TRBV13 and TRBJ2-4, with TRBD1 matching 10 bases. The V gene's germline CDR1 is PRHDT and CDR2 FYEKMQ (reference sequence). The V segment lost 1 base and the J segment 0 bases; nucleotides outside the gene matches: 9. The CDR3 runs 19 residues. The CDR3, as DNA: TGTGCCAGCAGCTTAGTGGGACAGGGGACACTCCTAGCCAAAAACATTCAGTACTTC. As protein: CASSLVGQGTLLAKNIQYF.

The chain links TRBV7-9 to TRBJ1-1; no definite D call. The CDR3 spans 13 residues. V was trimmed by 4 bases and J by 4 bases, leaving 10 bases between them. Germline V gene lookup returns CDR1 SEHNR and CDR2 FQNEAQ (reference sequence). The CDR3 bases are TGTGCCAGCAGCTACCCATCGGGCACTGAAGCTTTCTTT. This sequence encodes CASSYPSGTEAFF. The entire variable domain, with the rest obtained from reference TRBV7-9 and TRBJ1-1, is as follows: DTGVSQNPRHKITKRGQNVTFRCDPISEHNRLYWYRQTLGQGPEFLTYFQNEAQLEKSRLLSDRFSAERPKGSFSTLEIQRTEQGDSAMYLCASSYPSGTEAFFGQGTRLTVV.

The chain carries TRBV12-3 or TRBV12-4 and TRBJ2-7; the D is unclear. The CDR3 has 13 amino acids. Trimming stripped 6 bases from V and 5 bases from J, with 14 bases between. The CDR3 sequence: CASRKRLGNEQYF. The CDR3 region has the DNA TGTGCCAGCAGAAAGCGATTGGGGAACGAGCAGTACTTC.

The V call is TRBV18, the J call TRBJ2-7, with 8 positions matching TRBD2. Germline CDR1 KGHSH, CDR2 LQKENI. This CDR3 comprises 14 residues. V trimming: 0 bases; J trimming: 6 bases; junction bases outside the gene matches: 4. The DNA for the CDR3 is TGTGCCAGCTCACCACCGGGACTAGTAGTCGAGCAGTACTTC. Its protein product is CASSPPGLVVEQYF.

This chain links TRBV28 with TRBJ1-2; perhaps TRBD1 as D (6 bases). Trimming took 7 bases from V and 8 from J, leaving 20 bases between them. Looked up from germline, CDR1 is MDHEN and CDR2 is SYDVKM. The CDR3 sequence is 14 residues long. CDR3 sequence reads: CASTKLGAPRGYTF. The CDR3 region has the DNA TGTGCCAGCACAAAGCTGGGGGCGCCCCGAGGCTACACCTTC.

CDR3 sequence: CASSSTRGLNTEAFF. For the CDR3, the DNA is TGTGCCAGCTCCTCGACTAGGGGACTGAACACTGAAGCTTTCTTT. The rearrangement links TRBV2 to TRBJ1-1, with a weak D call TRBD1 (5 bases). The CDR3 covers 15 residues. Germline V gene lookup returns CDR1 SNHLY and CDR2 FYNNEI. V lost 8 bases to trimming and J lost 0 bases, with 16 bases between them. The whole variable domain, filled in from reference TRBV2 and TRBJ1-1, reads EPEVTQTPSHQVTQMGQEVILRCVPISNHLYFYWYRQILGQKVEFLVSFYNNEISEKSEIFDDQFSVERPDGSNFTLKIRSTKLEDSAMYFCASSSTRGLNTEAFFGQGTRLTVV.

This clone was seen just once. The J gene is TRBJ2-7, the V gene TRBV28; D is ambiguous. Germline V lookup: CDR1 MDHEN, CDR2 SYDVKM. V lost 6 bases to trimming and J lost 3 bases, with 9 bases between them. The CDR3 contains 12 residues. Written as DNA, the CDR3 is TGTGCCAGCAGCCCGCCGGTCTACGAGCAGTACTTC. Protein: CASSPPVYEQYF.

V and J are TRBV14 and TRBJ2-7; tentative D call: TRBD2 (6 bases). V gave up 3 bases and J gave up 3 bases, with 15 bases separating them. Germline V lookup: CDR1 SGHDN, CDR2 FVKESK. The CDR3 runs 15 residues. The CDR3, as DNA: TGTGCCAGCAGCCATTCCGGACTAACCAACTACGAGCAGTACTTC. Residues: CASSHSGLTNYEQYF.

The V and J genes are TRBV29-1 and TRBJ2-7; D gene uncertain. The CDR3 loop spans 12 amino acids. CDR1 and CDR2 from the germline V gene are SQVTM and ANQGSEA. Trimming pared 6 bases from V and 1 base from J, leaving 10 bases between. CDR3 residues: CSVRTMSYEQYF. The CDR3 DNA reads TGCAGCGTCCGAACCATGTCCTACGAGCAGTACTTC.

The chain links TRBV4-3 to TRBJ2-1; D is uncertain. The CDR3 extends over 15 amino acids. Trimming stripped 3 bases from V and 4 bases from J, with 13 bases between. Germline CDR1 reads LGHNA; CDR2 reads YSLEER. CDR3 in DNA: TGCGCCAGCAGCCAGAGCGTGGCCTCTTACAATGAGCAGTTCTTC. This codes for CASSQSVASYNEQFF.

The rearrangement links TRBV7-9 to TRBJ2-7; D is possibly TRBD1 (6 bases). The CDR3 has 12 residues. Trimming took off 5 bases at V and 2 bases at J, with 7 bases between the two ends. Per the germline V gene, CDR1 is SEHNR and CDR2 is FQNEAQ (reference sequence). CDR3 nucleotide sequence: TGTGCCAGCAGCGGGGGCACCTACGAGCAGTACTTC. It translates to CASSGGTYEQYF. The variable domain in full, with the rest retrieved from reference TRBV7-9 and TRBJ2-7, is DTGVSQNPRHKITKRGQNVTFRCDPISEHNRLYWYRQTLGQGPEFLTYFQNEAQLEKSRLLSDRFSAERPKGSFSTLEIQRTEQGDSAMYLCASSGGTYEQYFGPGTRLTVT.

The chain employs TRBV30 and TRBJ1-1; D not certain. Germline CDR1 and CDR2: GTSNPN and SVGIG (reference sequence). CDR3 length: 13 amino acids. V shed 0 bases and J shed 9 bases, with 14 bases lying between them. CDR3 nucleotide sequence: TGTGCCTGGAGTGTAAACGGAGGTCAACAAGCTTTCTTT. Its protein is CAWSVNGGQQAFF.

The J gene is TRBJ1-2, the V gene TRBV4-2; a possible D gene is TRBD1 (5 bases). Looked up from germline, CDR1 is LGHNA and CDR2 is YNFKEQ. V was cut by 4 bases and J by 5 bases, with 14 bases left in between. The length of the CDR3 is 14 residues. CDR3 nucleotide sequence: TGTGCCAGCAGCCTGGCGGGGACGCCTTATGGCTACACCTTC. It encodes CASSLAGTPYGYTF.

The chain combines TRBV5-1 with TRBJ2-7; D might be TRBD2 (5 bases). Germline values: CDR1 SGHRS, CDR2 YFSETQ. The CDR3 has 14 residues. V lost 0 bases and J lost 5, with 12 bases in between. CDR3 sequence: CASSLGGNPNEQYF. For the CDR3, the DNA is TGCGCCAGCAGCTTGGGAGGGAATCCCAACGAGCAGTACTTC.

This sequence joins TRBV28 and TRBJ2-2; D perhaps matches TRBD2 (6 bases). Deletions cut 7 bases from V and 4 bases from J, with 22 bases between. CDR1 and CDR2 from the germline V gene are MDHEN and SYDVKM. The CDR3 spans 17 residues. CDR3 protein: CASTFVPGREPTGELFF. In nucleotides, the CDR3 is TGTGCCAGCACCTTCGTCCCAGGACGGGAGCCCACCGGGGAGCTGTTTTTT.

The V and J genes are TRBV6-5 and TRBJ2-2; no firm D call. The germline gives CDR1 MNHEY, CDR2 SVGAGI. V was clipped by 5 bases and J by 4 bases, with 8 bases between them. CDR3 size: 13 residues. This CDR3 reads CASSHVSTGELFF. In DNA, the CDR3 is TGTGCCAGCAGTCACGTATCCACCGGGGAGCTGTTTTTT.

The CDR3 is CASSFGANYGYTF. As DNA, the CDR3 is TGTGCCAGCAGTTTCGGCGCTAACTATGGCTACACCTTC. The chain recombines TRBV28 with TRBJ1-2; D unresolved. The CDR3 is made up of 13 amino acids. Deletions cut 3 bases from V and 0 bases from J, with 5 bases between. Germline V CDR1 and CDR2: MDHEN, SYDVKM.

V gene TRBV12-5 combines with J gene TRBJ2-1; TRBD2 matches at 7 bases. CDR3 length: 15 residues. Trimming at V came to 7 bases and at J to 0 bases, leaving 6 bases not matched to a gene. The germline CDR1 and CDR2 sequences are LGHNT and FRNRAP. CDR3 loop: CASAQSGTSYNEQFF. CDR3 nucleotides: TGTGCTAGTGCCCAAAGCGGGACCTCCTACAATGAGCAGTTCTTC.

The genes are TRBV19 and TRBJ1-5, with 10 positions matching TRBD1. Germline V gene lookup returns CDR1 LNHDA and CDR2 SQIVND (reference sequence). The J segment lost 5 bases and the V segment lost 5 bases, leaving 6 bases of the junction unmatched. CDR3 length equals 15 residues. The CDR3 DNA reads as TGTGCCAGTAGTTTCCGGGACAGGGGCCATCAGCCCCAGCATTTT. It yields the protein CASSFRDRGHQPQHF.

The V call is TRBV20-1, the J call TRBJ2-5; D unclear. V lost 3 bases and J 5 bases, leaving 7 bases between the germline ends. From germline, CDR1 is DFQATT and CDR2 SNEGSKA (reference sequence). The CDR3 is made up of 11 amino acids. The CDR3 DNA reads TGCAGTGCTAGTCGTTCGGAGACCCAGTACTTC. Its translation: CSASRSETQYF.

This clone has just a few counts. This chain connects TRBV28 to TRBJ2-7, with TRBD2 matching over 12 bases. V was pared by 6 bases and J by 5 bases, with 2 bases of the junction left unmatched. The CDR3 is 13 amino acids. CDR1 is MDHEN and CDR2 is SYDVKM in the germline V gene. The CDR3 DNA reads TGTGCCAGCAGGACTAGCGGGAGCCACGAGCAGTACTTC. It codes for CASRTSGSHEQYF.

This clone was detected only a few times. V is TRBV7-3 and J is TRBJ2-7, with TRBD2 matching 8 bases. Germline V gene lookup returns CDR1 SGHTA and CDR2 FQGTGA. Trimming cost V 5 bases and J 5 bases; bases outside gene matches: 14. The CDR3 loop spans 16 amino acids. DNA of the CDR3: TGTGCCAGCAGCCCCGTGGGGAGCGGGAGTGTCCACGAGCAGTACTTC. Translation gives CASSPVGSGSVHEQYF.

The rearrangement joins TRBV5-6 to TRBJ2-3; D unresolved. Germline V lookup: CDR1 SGHDT, CDR2 YYEEEE. V lost 2 bases, J lost 4 bases, and 11 bases lay in between. This CDR3 comprises 14 residues. The CDR3 bases are TGTGCCAGCAGCTTCTCTGGGTTCGCAGATACGCAGTATTTT. As protein: CASSFSGFADTQYF.